These 4 T cell receptor beta chains share one sample of origin, sequenced in a study of shared clonotypes between healthy human individuals. Some clones are missing from TCRdb's copy, which holds only in-frame ones; the method was immunoSEQ multiplex PCR. The profile shows more than 2,000,000 clones, about 92% of them singletons. Sample: naive CD4+ T cells sorted from blood. Subset given: CD45RA+ positively selected. Source of these receptors: a man between 18 and 29 years old in good health.

The genes are TRBV12-2 and TRBJ1-2; TRBD1 is the table's D call, not checked against the DNA. TRBV12-2 is termed a pseudogene. This CDR3 is built from 17 residues. CDR3 DNA sequence: TGTGCAAGTCGCTCAATGAGCGGGACAGGGGAGCCATATGGCTACACCTTC. Its protein product is CASRSMSGTGEPYGYTF.

CDR3 nucleotides: TGCGCCAGCAGCTTGGAGGCTAGCGGAGTTAGCACAGATACGCAGTATTTT. It is translated as CASSLEASGVSTDTQYF. This chain joins TRBV5-1 and TRBJ2-3; 7 nucleotides agree with TRBD2. Germline V gene sequence: CDR1 SGHRS, CDR2 YFSETQ. Losses at the gene ends were 0 bases for V and 0 bases for J; bases not matched to a gene: 7. This CDR3 contains 17 residues. Full variable domain (remainder filled in from reference TRBV5-1 and TRBJ2-3): KAGVTQTPRYLIKTRGQQVTLSCSPISGHRSVSWYQQTPGQGLQFLFEYFSETQRNKGNFPGRFSGRQFSNSRSEMNVSTLELGDSALYLCASSLEASGVSTDTQYFGPGTRLTVL.

The CDR3 region has the DNA TGTGCCAGCAGCTTAGAATCCGGACAGAGTAATGAAAAACTGTTTTTT. Residues: CASSLESGQSNEKLFF. J is TRBJ1-4 and V is TRBV7-9, with D perhaps TRBD1 (6 bases). Germline V gives CDR1 SEHNR, CDR2 FQNEAQ (reference sequence). This CDR3 is built from 16 residues. The germline V and J ends were trimmed by 1 base and 4 bases, with 13 bases remaining between them.

This sequence joins TRBV5-1 and TRBJ2-7; TRBD2 matches at 9 bases. This CDR3 comprises 16 residues. Trimming took 4 bases from V and 2 from J; bases not matched to a gene: 10. CDR1 and CDR2 (germline): SGHRS, YFSETQ. The CDR3 is CASSPSGTSFPYEQYF. The CDR3, as DNA: TGCGCCAGCAGCCCCTCCGGGACTAGCTTTCCCTACGAGCAGTACTTC.